The T cell receptor beta chain described here comes from a study of siplizumab effects on memory and regulatory T cells. Sequenced by immunoSEQ multiplex PCR; TCRdb stores in-frame clones only, minus some. The profile shows 99,000 or so clones, nearly 95% of them singletons. Germline V lookup: CDR1 LNHDA, CDR2 SQIVND (reference sequence). This CDR3 comprises 14 residues. Trimming pared 6 bases from V and 5 bases from J, leaving 13 bases between. The chain combines TRBV19 with TRBJ2-2, with D perhaps matching TRBD1 (6 bases). Sequencing input: Tregs sorted from blood. The TCR sequence derives from a human donor in good health. As DNA, the CDR3 is TGTGCCAGTAGATTACAGGGAAGAACCGGGGAGCTGTTTTTT. Residues: CASRLQGRTGELFF.